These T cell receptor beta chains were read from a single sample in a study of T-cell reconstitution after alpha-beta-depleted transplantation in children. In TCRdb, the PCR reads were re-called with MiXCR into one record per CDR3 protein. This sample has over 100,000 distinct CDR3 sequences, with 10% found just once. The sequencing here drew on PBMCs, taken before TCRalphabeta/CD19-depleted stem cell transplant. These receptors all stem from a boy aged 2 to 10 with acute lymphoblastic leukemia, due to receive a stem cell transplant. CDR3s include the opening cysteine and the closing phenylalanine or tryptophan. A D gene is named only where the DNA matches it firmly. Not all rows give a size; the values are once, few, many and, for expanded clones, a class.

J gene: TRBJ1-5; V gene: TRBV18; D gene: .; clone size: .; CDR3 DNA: TGTGCCAGCTCACCTCAAGAGGTCGGTCAGCCCCAGCATTTT; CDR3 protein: CASSPQEVGQPQHF
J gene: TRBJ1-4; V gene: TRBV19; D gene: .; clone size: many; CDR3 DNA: TGTGCCAGTAGGACGATCGGTGGTGAAAAACTGTTTTTT; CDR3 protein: CASRTIGGEKLFF
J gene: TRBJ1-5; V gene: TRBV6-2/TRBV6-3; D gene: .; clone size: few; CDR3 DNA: TGTGCCAGCTTGAATGGGGGCGCCCCGGATCAGCCCCAGCATTTT; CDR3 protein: CASLNGGAPDQPQHF
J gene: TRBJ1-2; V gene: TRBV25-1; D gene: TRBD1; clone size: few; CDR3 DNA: TGTGCCAGCCTAGACAGGGGAGGTGGCTACACCTTC; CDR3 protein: CASLDRGGGYTF
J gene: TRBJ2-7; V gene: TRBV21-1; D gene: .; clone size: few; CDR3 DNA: TGTGCCAGCAGCAAAGAGGGGCACAGGGGTGCCGAGCAGTACTTC; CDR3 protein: CASSKEGHRGAEQYF
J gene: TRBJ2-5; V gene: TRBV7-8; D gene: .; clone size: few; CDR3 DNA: TGTGCCAGCAGCTTAGAGTTAGAGACCCAGTACTTC; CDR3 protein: CASSLELETQYF
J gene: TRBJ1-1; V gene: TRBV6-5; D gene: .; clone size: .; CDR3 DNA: TGTGCCAGCAGAGTGGGAAGTGGCAGGAACACTGAAGCTTTCTTT; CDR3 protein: CASRVGSGRNTEAFF
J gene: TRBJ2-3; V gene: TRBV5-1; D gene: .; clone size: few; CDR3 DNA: TGCGCCAGCAGCCCCCGGGGAGGCGGCGCAACCTCGGGCGGCGATACGCAGTATTTT; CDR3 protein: CASSPRGGGATSGGDTQYF
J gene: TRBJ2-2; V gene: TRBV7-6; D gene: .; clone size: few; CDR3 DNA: TGTGCCAGCAGCTTAGGCAGGATGAACACCGGGGAGCTGTTTTTT; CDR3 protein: CASSLGRMNTGELFF
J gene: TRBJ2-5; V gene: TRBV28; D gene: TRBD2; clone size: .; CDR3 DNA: TGTGCCAGCAGTTCGCGGGAGCGGGCAGTGGGGCAAGAGACCCAGTACTTC; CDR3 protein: CASSSRERAVGQETQYF
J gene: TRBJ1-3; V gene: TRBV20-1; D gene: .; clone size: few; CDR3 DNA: TGCAGTGCTAGCTTCCTTGGAAACACCATATATTTT; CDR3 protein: CSASFLGNTIYF
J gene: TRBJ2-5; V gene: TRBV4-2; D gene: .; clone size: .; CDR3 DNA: TGTGCCAGCAGCCGTGGGTTCTTCCGGACCCAGTACTTC; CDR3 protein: CASSRGFFRTQYF
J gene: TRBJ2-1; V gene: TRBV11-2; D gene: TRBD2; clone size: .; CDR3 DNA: TGTGCCAGCAGTCTTGGACTAGCGGGAGAGTTCGGGCGCAATGAGCAGTTCTTC; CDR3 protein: CASSLGLAGEFGRNEQFF
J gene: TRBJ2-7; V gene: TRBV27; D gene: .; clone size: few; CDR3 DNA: TGTGCCAGCAGTTTAGGCTGGGGTGGATCCTACGAGCAGTACTTC; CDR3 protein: CASSLGWGGSYEQYF
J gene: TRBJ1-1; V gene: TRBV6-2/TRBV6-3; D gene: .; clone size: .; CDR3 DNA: TGTGCCAGCAGTTACCCGGGGGCTGCGAACACTGAAGCTTTCTTT; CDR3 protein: CASSYPGAANTEAFF
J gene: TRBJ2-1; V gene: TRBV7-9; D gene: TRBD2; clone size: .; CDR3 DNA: TGTGCCAGCAGCCCCCCTTTTAGGGAGGGCCTTTATGAGCAGTTCTTC; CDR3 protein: CASSPPFREGLYEQFF
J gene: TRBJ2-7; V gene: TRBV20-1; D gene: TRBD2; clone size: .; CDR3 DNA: TGCAGTGCTAGAGAGAGGGGCGGTGGTAGCGGGATTCTCTCTCTCGAGCAGTACTTC; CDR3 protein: CSARERGGGSGILSLEQYF
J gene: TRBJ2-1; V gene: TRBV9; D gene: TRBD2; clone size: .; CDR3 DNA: TGTGCCAGCAGCGTAGAGGGGACTAGCTCCTACAATGAGCAGTTCTTC; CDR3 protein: CASSVEGTSSYNEQFF
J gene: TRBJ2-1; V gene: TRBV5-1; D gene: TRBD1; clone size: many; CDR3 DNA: TGCGCCAGCAGCCTGGGACAGAAGTTCTACAATGAGCAGTTCTTC; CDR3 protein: CASSLGQKFYNEQFF
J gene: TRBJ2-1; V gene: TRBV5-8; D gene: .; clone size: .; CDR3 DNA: TGTGCCAGCAGCTTGTATGTCCAAGCAGGCAATGAGCAGTTCTTC; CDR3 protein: CASSLYVQAGNEQFF
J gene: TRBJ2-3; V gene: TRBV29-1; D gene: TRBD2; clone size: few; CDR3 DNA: TGCAGCGTCGAGGGACTAGCGGGAGGGCGGTACACAGATACGCAGTATTTT; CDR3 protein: CSVEGLAGGRYTDTQYF
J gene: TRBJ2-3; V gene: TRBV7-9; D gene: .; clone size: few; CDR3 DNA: TGTGCCAGCAGCTTAGCACCCTCGGGACCCACCACAGATACGCAGTATTTT; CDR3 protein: CASSLAPSGPTTDTQYF
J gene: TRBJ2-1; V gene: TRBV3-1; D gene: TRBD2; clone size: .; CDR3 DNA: TGTGCCAGCAGCCAACGGTCTAGCGGGAGTCATGAGCAGTTCTTC; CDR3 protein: CASSQRSSGSHEQFF
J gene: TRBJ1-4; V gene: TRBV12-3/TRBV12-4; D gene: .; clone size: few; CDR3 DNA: TGTGCCACAACCTTCGGAGCAACTAATGAAAAACTGTTTTTT; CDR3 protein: CATTFGATNEKLFF
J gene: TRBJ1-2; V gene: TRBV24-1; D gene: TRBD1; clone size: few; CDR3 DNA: TGTGCCACCAGTGACGGCCGGGACAGTGAAGGTGGCTACACCTTC; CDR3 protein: CATSDGRDSEGGYTF
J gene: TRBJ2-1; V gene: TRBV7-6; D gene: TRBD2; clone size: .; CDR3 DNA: TGTGCCAGCAGCTTAGATACGCCTAGCGGGTCATACAATGAGCAGTTCTTC; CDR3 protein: CASSLDTPSGSYNEQFF
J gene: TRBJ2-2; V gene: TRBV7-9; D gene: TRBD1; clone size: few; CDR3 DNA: TGTGCCAGCAGCCGGGACAGGGGATTTACCGGGGAGCTGTTTTTT; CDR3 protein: CASSRDRGFTGELFF
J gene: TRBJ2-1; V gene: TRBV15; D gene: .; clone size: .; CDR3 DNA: TGTGCCACCAGCAGAGGCACTAGCAATTACAATGAGCAGTTCTTC; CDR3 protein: CATSRGTSNYNEQFF
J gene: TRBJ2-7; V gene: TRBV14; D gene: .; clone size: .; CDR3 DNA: TGTGCCAGCAGCCAACTCATTGGCCAGAACGAGCAGTACTTC; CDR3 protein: CASSQLIGQNEQYF
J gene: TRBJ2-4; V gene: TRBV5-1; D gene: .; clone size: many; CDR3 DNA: TGCGCCAGCAGCTTCCATCCAGGGCTAGCCAAAAACATTCAGTACTTC; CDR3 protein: CASSFHPGLAKNIQYF
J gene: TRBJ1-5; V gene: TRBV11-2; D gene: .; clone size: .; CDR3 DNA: TGTGCCAGCAGCTTAGGTGGAGGGTTCAATCAGCCCCAGCATTTT; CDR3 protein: CASSLGGGFNQPQHF
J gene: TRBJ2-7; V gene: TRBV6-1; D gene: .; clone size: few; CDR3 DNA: TGTGCCAGCAGTGAGGCAGCGCGCTACGAGCAGTACTTC; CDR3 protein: CASSEAARYEQYF
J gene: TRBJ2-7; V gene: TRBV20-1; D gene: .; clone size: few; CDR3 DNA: TGCAGCGCAAAGTCCGGGGGCCACTACGAGCAGTACTTC; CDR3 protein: CSAKSGGHYEQYF
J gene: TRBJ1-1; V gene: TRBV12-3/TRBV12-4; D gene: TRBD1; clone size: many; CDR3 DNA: TGTGCCAGCAGATCAATTCGACAGGGGAATACTGAAGCTTTCTTT; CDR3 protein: CASRSIRQGNTEAFF
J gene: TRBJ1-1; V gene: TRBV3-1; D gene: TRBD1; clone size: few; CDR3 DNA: TGTGCCAGCAGCCAAATTGCAGGGGGTAACACTGAAGCTTTCTTT; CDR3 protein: CASSQIAGGNTEAFF
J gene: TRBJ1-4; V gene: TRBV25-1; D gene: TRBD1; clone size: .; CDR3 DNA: TGTGCCAGCAGTGAGTCAGGGGGCGTCCCGGGAAAACTGTTTTTT; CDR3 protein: CASSESGGVPGKLFF
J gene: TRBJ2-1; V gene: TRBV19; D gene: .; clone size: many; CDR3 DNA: TGTGCCAGTAGTATCCGGGGAGGGGGCTACAATGAGCAGTTCTTC; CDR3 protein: CASSIRGGGYNEQFF